This T cell receptor beta chain was obtained from a study of glioma-infiltrating T cells. This clonotype was seen many times. The iRepertoire nested amplicon-rescue multiplex PCR amplified TCR alpha and beta CDR3s from RNA. One entry per CDR3 protein, called by TCRdb with MiXCR from the multiplex PCR reads. The sample has approximately 90,000 distinct CDR3 sequences; approximately 22% are singletons. Germline V gives CDR1 SGHVS, CDR2 FNYEAQ. This CDR3 is built from 15 residues. Trimming took 1 base from V and 1 from J, leaving 10 bases between them. The gene calls are TRBV7-6 and TRBJ2-5, with D tentatively TRBD1 (5 bases). Sequenced material: glioma tissue, nonneoplastic brain tissue, or PBMCs (not recorded which). The TCR was taken from a human donor with low-grade glioma or glioblastoma, undergoing nonglioma brain surgery, or in good health (not recorded which). CDR3 DNA sequence: TGTGCCAGCAGCTTAGTCGGCAGGGCCCAAGAGACCCAGTACTTC. Translation: CASSLVGRAQETQYF.